Included here is one TCR beta chain sequence, with context. CDR3 length: 14 residues. Unmatched junction bases numbered 8, after V lost 5 bases and J lost 8 bases. The germline V gene has CDR1 SGHNT and CDR2 YENEEA. The source of the sample is a study of blood T cell repertoires in COVID-19. About the study: Whether acute or convalescent, the COVID-19 samples came from the United States, Italy and Spain.

Original analysis: Estimation of nucleated cell counts relied on the amplification of reference gene primers. Assay used: immunoSEQ multiplex PCR; TCRdb lists only in-frame clones, some missing. V, J and clone size are taken as reported in that table, and D and trimming were inferred from the DNA itself. This table holds roughly 300,000 clones, about four fifths found once. This chain connects TRBV11-3 to TRBJ2-1, with 8 positions matching TRBD1. Source material: peripheral blood. This sequence was found in a human donor with COVID-19, enrolled during active disease. The donor label of this sample is uncertain. CDR3 sequence: CASSQLGQGYEQFF. As DNA, the CDR3 is TGTGCCAGCAGCCAACTCGGACAGGGCTATGAGCAGTTCTTC.